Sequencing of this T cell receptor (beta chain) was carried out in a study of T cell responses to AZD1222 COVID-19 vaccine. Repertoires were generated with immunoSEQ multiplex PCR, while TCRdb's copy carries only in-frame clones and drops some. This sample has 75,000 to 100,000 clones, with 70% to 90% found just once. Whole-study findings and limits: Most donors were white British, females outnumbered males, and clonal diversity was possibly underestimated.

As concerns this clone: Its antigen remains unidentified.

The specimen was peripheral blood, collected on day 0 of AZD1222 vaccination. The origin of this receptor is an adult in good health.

The CDR3 region has the DNA TGTGCCAGTAGTATCGGGCCGCTTGGCTACACCTTC. It specifies CASSIGPLGYTF. The chain has TRBV19 and TRBJ1-2; no reliable D call. The germline V gene encodes CDR1 LNHDA and CDR2 SQIVND (reference sequence). V lost 3 bases and J 7 bases, leaving 9 bases between the germline ends. This CDR3 comprises 12 residues. Complete variable domain (other parts from reference TRBV19 and TRBJ1-2): DGGITQSPKYLFRKEGQNVTLSCEQNLNHDAMYWYRQDPGQGLRLIYYSQIVNDFQKGDIAEGYSVSREKKESFPLTVTSAQKNPTAFYLCASSIGPLGYTFGSGTRLTVV.